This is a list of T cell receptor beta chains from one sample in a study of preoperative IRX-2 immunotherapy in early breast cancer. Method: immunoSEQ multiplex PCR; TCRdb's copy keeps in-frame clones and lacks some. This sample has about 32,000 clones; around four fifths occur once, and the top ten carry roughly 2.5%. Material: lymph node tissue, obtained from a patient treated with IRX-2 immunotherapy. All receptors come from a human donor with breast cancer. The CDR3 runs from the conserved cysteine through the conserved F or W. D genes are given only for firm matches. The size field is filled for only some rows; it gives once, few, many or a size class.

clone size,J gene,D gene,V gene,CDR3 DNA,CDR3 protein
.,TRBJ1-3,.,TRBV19,TGTGCCAGTAAAGTTTCCTCCAGGCCTGGAAACACCATATATTTT,CASKVSSRPGNTIYF
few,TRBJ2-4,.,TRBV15,TGTGCCACCAGCAGGCCAGCCGGGACATTTAACCGAGTTCAGTACTTC,CATSRPAGTFNRVQYF
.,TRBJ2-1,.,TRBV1,TGCGCCAGCAGCCAAGAAGGGGGGACTAGCGGGAACAATGAGCAGTTCTTC,CASSQEGGTSGNNEQFF
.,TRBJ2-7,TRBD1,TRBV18,TGTGCCAGCTCACCCGGGACAGGTTCCTACGAGCAGTACTTC,CASSPGTGSYEQYF
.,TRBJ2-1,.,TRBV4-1,TGCGCCAGCAGCCAAGCGACGTTCTACTCCTACAATGAGCAGTTCTTC,CASSQATFYSYNEQFF
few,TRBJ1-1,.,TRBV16,TGTGCCAGCAGCCAATACAAAAGGACAACTAACACTGAAGCTTTCTTT,CASSQYKRTTNTEAFF
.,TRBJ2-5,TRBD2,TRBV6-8,TGTGCCAGCAGTTACGTGGCGGGGGACCGGGAGACCCAGTACTTC,CASSYVAGDRETQYF
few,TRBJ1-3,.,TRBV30,TGTGCCTGGAGCTTGGACAGTGGAGGAAACACCATATATTTT,CAWSLDSGGNTIYF
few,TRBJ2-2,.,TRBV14,TGTGCCAGCAGCCCCAGACGGACCGGGGAGCTGTTTTTT,CASSPRRTGELFF
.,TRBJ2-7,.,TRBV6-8,TGTGCCAGCAGTTACGGTCCCTCCTACGAGCAGTACTTC,CASSYGPSYEQYF
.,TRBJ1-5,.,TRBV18,TGTGCCAGCTCACCGGGACTTAGCAATCAGCCCCAGCATTTT,CASSPGLSNQPQHF
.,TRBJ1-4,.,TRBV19,TGTGCCAGTAGCAAGACCAATGAAAAACTGTTTTTT,CASSKTNEKLFF
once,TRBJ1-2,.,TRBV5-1,TGCGCCAGCAGCCAAGGGCAGAGGGGGTCCAACTATGGCTACACCTTC,CASSQGQRGSNYGYTF
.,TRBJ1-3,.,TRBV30,TGTGCCTGGAGTGTACGTCGGGGGGGGTTTGGAAACACCATATATTTT,CAWSVRRGGFGNTIYF
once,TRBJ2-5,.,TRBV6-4,TGTGCCGCGACAGATCAAGAGACCCAGTACTTC,CAATDQETQYF
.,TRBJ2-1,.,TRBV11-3,TGTGCCAGCAGTTTAGGGCCACAGCGGTACAATGAGCAGTTCTTC,CASSLGPQRYNEQFF
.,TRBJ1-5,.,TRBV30,TGTGCCTGGAGTGGGGGAGGACGGCAGCCCCAGCATTTT,CAWSGGGRQPQHF
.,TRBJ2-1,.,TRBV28,TGTGCCAGCAGTTTCCTTGGGTCAAATGTTTATGAGCAGTTCTTC,CASSFLGSNVYEQFF
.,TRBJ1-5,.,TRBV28,TGTGCCAGCAGTAGGAGAATTCATAGCAATCAGCCCCAGCATTTT,CASSRRIHSNQPQHF
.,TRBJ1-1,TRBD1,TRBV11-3,TGTGCCAGCAGCCCTGGACAGGGAATAATGAACACTGAAGCTTTCTTT,CASSPGQGIMNTEAFF
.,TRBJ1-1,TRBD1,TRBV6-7,TGTGCCAGCACTCTCGACAGGGAGAACACTGAAGCTTTCTTT,CASTLDRENTEAFF
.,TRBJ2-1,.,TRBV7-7,TGTGCCAGCAGCTTGGCCCTTGGTCAGGGCTACAATGAGCAGTTCTTC,CASSLALGQGYNEQFF
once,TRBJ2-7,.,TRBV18,TGTGCCAGCTCACCGACGGATTCCTACGAGCAGTACTTC,CASSPTDSYEQYF
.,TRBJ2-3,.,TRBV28,TGTGCCAGCATTCATCGTCCGGGTGCAGATACGCAGTATTTT,CASIHRPGADTQYF
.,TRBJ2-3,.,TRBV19,TGTGCCAGTAGTAAGGGCACAGATACGCAGTATTTT,CASSKGTDTQYF
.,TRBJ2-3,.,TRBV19,TGTGCCAGTCATCCCCTCGGGTACACAGATACGCAGTATTTT,CASHPLGYTDTQYF
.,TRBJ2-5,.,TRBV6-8,TGTGCCAGCAGTCTGGACAGACACCAAGAGACCCAGTACTTC,CASSLDRHQETQYF
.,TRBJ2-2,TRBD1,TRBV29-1,TGCAGCGTCCGCCGACAGGGGGCCGGGGAGCTGTTTTTT,CSVRRQGAGELFF
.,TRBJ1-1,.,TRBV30,TGTGCCTGGAGCCTGACCACGGGGACTGAAGCTTTCTTT,CAWSLTTGTEAFF
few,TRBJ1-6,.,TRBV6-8,TGTGCCAGCAGTTCGCGGACGCCTTATAATTCACCCCTCCACTTT,CASSSRTPYNSPLHF
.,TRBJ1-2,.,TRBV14,TGTGCCAGCAGCCCCACGAGGCACCGTGGGGGCTACACCTTC,CASSPTRHRGGYTF
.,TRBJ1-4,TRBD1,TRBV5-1,TGCGCCAGCAGTCTGACAGGGGATAATGAAAAACTGTTTTTT,CASSLTGDNEKLFF
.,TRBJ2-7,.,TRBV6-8,TGTGCCAGCAGTTATAAACCGGGGGCCCCCCTTTTAAACTACGAGCAGTACTTC,CASSYKPGAPLLNYEQYF
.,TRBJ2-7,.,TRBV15,TGTGCCACCAGCAGAGACAGGGGGACTTACGAGCAGTACTTC,CATSRDRGTYEQYF
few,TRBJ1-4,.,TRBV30,TGTGCCTGGAGTGTCCAATCATGGGCTGAAAAACTGTTTTTT,CAWSVQSWAEKLFF
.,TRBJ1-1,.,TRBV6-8,TGTGCCAGCACCCCCGGGACATATACTTACACTGAAGCTTTCTTT,CASTPGTYTYTEAFF
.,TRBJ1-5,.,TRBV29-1,TGCAGCGTGACCACAGGCGATCAGCCCCAGCATTTT,CSVTTGDQPQHF
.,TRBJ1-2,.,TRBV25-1,TGTGCCAGCAGTGGGGGGGTTTCACGCGGCTACACCTTC,CASSGGVSRGYTF
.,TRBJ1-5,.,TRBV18,TGTGCCAGCTCAGAGACAGGTTTCGGGGGGAGCAATCAGCCCCAGCATTTT,CASSETGFGGSNQPQHF
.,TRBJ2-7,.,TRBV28,TGTGCCAGCAGTGCTCCCAAGGGGCGACGTGGCTTCTACGAGCAGTACTTC,CASSAPKGRRGFYEQYF
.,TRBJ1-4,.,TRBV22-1,TGTGCCAGCAGGAAGGACGGAACAACTAATGAAAAACTGTTTTTT,CASRKDGTTNEKLFF
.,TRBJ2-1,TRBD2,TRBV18,TGTGCCAGCTCACCGCCTAGCGGGTTGTTAGGGTTCTTC,CASSPPSGLLGFF
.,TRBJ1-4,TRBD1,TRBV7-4,TGTGCCAGCAGCTCCCGGACAGGCTCTAATGAAAAACTGTTTTTT,CASSSRTGSNEKLFF
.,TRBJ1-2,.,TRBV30,TGTGCCTGGAGTACACGCTATGGCTACACCTTC,CAWSTRYGYTF
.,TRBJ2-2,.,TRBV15,TGTGCCACCAGCATCACTAAAAAATACACCGGGGAGCTGTTTTTT,CATSITKKYTGELFF